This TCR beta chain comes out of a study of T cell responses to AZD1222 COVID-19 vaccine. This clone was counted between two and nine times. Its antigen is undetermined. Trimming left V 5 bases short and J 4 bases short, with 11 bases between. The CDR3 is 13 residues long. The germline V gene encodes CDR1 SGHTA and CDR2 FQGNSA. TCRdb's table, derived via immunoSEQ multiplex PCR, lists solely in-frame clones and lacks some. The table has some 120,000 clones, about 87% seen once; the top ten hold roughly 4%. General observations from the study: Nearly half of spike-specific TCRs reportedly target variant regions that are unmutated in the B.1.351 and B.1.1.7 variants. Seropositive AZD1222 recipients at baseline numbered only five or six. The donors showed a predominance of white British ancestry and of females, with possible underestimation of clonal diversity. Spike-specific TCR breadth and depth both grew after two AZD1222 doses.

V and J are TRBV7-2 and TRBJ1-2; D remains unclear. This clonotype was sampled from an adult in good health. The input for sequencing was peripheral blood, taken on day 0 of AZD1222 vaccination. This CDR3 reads CASSPGESYGYTF. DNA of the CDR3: TGTGCCAGCAGCCCGGGAGAGTCCTATGGCTACACCTTC.